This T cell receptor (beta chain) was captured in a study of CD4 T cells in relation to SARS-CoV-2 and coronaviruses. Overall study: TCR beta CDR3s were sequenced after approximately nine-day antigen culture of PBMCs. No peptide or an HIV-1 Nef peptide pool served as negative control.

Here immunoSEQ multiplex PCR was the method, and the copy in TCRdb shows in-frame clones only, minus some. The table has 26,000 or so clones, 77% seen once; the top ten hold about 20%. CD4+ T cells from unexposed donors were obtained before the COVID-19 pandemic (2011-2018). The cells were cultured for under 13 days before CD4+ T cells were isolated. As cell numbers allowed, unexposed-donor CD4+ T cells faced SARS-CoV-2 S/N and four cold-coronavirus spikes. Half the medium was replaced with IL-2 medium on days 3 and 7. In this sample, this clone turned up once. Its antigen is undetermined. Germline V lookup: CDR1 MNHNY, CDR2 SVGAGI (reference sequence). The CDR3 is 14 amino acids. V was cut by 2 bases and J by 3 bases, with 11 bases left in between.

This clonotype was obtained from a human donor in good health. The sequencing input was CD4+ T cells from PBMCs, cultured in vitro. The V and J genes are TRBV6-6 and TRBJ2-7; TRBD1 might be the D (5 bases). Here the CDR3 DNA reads TGTGCCAGCAGTTACCAGGCAGGGAACTACGAGCAGTACTTC. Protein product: CASSYQAGNYEQYF.